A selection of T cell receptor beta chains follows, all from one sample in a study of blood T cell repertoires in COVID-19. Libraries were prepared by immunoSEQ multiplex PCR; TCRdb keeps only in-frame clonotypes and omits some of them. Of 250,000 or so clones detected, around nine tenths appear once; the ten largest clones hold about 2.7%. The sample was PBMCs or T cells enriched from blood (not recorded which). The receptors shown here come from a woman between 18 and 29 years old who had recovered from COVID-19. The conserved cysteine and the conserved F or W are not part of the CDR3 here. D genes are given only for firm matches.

cdr3_aa: ASSQRDILREQY
j_call: TRBJ2-7
d_call: NA
v_call: TRBV18

cdr3_aa: ASSQGGTDTQY
j_call: TRBJ2-3
d_call: NA
v_call: TRBV3-1/TRBV3-2

cdr3_aa: ASSTVLLTSGANVLT
j_call: TRBJ2-6
d_call: NA
v_call: TRBV18

cdr3_aa: ASSQARFLSGQGITKNIQY
j_call: TRBJ2-4
d_call: TRBD1
v_call: TRBV4-2

cdr3_aa: ASSLVSQDRTPLD
j_call: TRBJ1-2
d_call: TRBD1
v_call: TRBV5-1

cdr3_aa: ASSLFGGRAENEQF
j_call: TRBJ2-1
d_call: TRBD2
v_call: TRBV7-8

cdr3_aa: ASSHSLVGREQY
j_call: TRBJ2-7
d_call: NA
v_call: TRBV4-1

cdr3_aa: ASSLRQGVSVTEAF
j_call: TRBJ1-1
d_call: TRBD1
v_call: TRBV28

cdr3_aa: ASSPHRGPQPKSPQH
j_call: TRBJ1-5
d_call: TRBD1
v_call: TRBV18

cdr3_aa: ASSEGSGGSDEQY
j_call: TRBJ2-7
d_call: TRBD2
v_call: TRBV25-1

cdr3_aa: ASSQDPTRDRGRGTEAF
j_call: TRBJ1-1
d_call: TRBD1
v_call: TRBV4-1

cdr3_aa: ASSGTGEGEQY
j_call: TRBJ2-7
d_call: TRBD1
v_call: TRBV3-1/TRBV3-2

cdr3_aa: ASSFGQAGGATNEKLF
j_call: TRBJ1-4
d_call: TRBD1
v_call: TRBV4-3

cdr3_aa: ASTGGVAAF
j_call: TRBJ1-1
d_call: NA
v_call: TRBV12-3/TRBV12-4

cdr3_aa: ASQGLAGGSYEQY
j_call: TRBJ2-7
d_call: TRBD2
v_call: TRBV19

cdr3_aa: AISESSSYEQY
j_call: TRBJ2-7
d_call: NA
v_call: TRBV10-3

cdr3_aa: ASTVAGGPDTQY
j_call: TRBJ2-3
d_call: TRBD2
v_call: TRBV6-5

cdr3_aa: ASSQGPGQGPSDYGYT
j_call: TRBJ1-2
d_call: TRBD1
v_call: TRBV4-3

cdr3_aa: ASTPGLAGVWEQY
j_call: TRBJ2-7
d_call: TRBD2
v_call: TRBV27

cdr3_aa: ASSVTGASSYNEQF
j_call: TRBJ2-1
d_call: TRBD1
v_call: TRBV9

cdr3_aa: ASSGPSGYSYEQY
j_call: TRBJ2-7
d_call: TRBD2
v_call: TRBV7-8

cdr3_aa: ASSTGVNEQF
j_call: TRBJ2-1
d_call: NA
v_call: TRBV12-3/TRBV12-4

cdr3_aa: ASRFTGTGNTIY
j_call: TRBJ1-3
d_call: NA
v_call: TRBV28

cdr3_aa: ASSQAQGTARLFTEAF
j_call: TRBJ1-1
d_call: TRBD1
v_call: TRBV4-1

cdr3_aa: ASSLGEWYEQY
j_call: TRBJ2-7
d_call: NA
v_call: TRBV7-9

cdr3_aa: ASSQVGAKSYNEQF
j_call: TRBJ2-1
d_call: NA
v_call: TRBV4-3

cdr3_aa: ASSGAIRREWTGELF
j_call: TRBJ2-2
d_call: TRBD2
v_call: TRBV9

cdr3_aa: AWSRDRPYGYT
j_call: TRBJ1-2
d_call: TRBD1
v_call: TRBV30

cdr3_aa: ASSELAASTDTQY
j_call: TRBJ2-3
d_call: NA
v_call: TRBV10-1

cdr3_aa: ASSSGQGATDTQY
j_call: TRBJ2-3
d_call: TRBD1
v_call: TRBV27

cdr3_aa: AISELTGDNEQF
j_call: TRBJ2-1
d_call: TRBD1
v_call: TRBV10-3

cdr3_aa: ASSTHDRVGSDSPLH
j_call: TRBJ1-6
d_call: TRBD1
v_call: TRBV19

cdr3_aa: ASGWDRGTEAF
j_call: TRBJ1-1
d_call: TRBD1
v_call: TRBV12-5

cdr3_aa: ATSPGGLKDSPLH
j_call: TRBJ1-6
d_call: NA
v_call: TRBV24-1

cdr3_aa: ASSSRGGAAEAF
j_call: TRBJ1-1
d_call: NA
v_call: TRBV28

cdr3_aa: ASSINSNTEAF
j_call: TRBJ1-1
d_call: NA
v_call: TRBV7-2

cdr3_aa: ASSLWASGSHRY
j_call: TRBJ2-3
d_call: NA
v_call: TRBV5-1

cdr3_aa: ASSVSRERGKGTDTQY
j_call: TRBJ2-3
d_call: TRBD2
v_call: TRBV9

cdr3_aa: ASSLPGGDEQF
j_call: TRBJ2-1
d_call: TRBD1
v_call: TRBV5-1

cdr3_aa: ASSESSVWTGPNEKLF
j_call: TRBJ1-4
d_call: TRBD1
v_call: TRBV25-1